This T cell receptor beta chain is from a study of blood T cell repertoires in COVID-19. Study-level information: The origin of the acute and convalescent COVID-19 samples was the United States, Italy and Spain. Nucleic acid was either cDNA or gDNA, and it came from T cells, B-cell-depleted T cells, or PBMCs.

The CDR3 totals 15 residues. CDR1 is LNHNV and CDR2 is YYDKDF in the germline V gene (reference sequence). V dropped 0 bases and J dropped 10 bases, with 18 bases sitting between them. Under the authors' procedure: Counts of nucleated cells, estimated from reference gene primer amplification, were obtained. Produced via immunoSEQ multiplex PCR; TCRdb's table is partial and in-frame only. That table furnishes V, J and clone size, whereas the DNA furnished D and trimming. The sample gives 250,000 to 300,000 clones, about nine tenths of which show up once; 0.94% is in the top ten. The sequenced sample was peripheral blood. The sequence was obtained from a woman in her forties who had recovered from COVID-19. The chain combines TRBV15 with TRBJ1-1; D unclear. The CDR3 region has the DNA TGTGCCACCAGCAGAGATCGAATGGGTCCCCCGGGAGCTTTCTTT. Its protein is CATSRDRMGPPGAFF.